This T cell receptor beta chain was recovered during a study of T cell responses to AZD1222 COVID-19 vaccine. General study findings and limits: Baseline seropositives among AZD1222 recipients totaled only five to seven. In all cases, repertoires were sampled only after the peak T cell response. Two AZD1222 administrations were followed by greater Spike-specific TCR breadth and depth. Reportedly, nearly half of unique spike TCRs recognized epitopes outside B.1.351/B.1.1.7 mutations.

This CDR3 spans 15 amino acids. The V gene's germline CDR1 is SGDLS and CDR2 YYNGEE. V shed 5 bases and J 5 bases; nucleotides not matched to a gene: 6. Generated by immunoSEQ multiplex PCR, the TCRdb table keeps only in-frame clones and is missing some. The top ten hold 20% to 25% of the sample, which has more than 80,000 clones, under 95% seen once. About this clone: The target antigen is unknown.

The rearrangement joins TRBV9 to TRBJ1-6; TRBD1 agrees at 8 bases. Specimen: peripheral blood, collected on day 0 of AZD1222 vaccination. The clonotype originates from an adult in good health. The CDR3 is CASSTADRDNSPLHF. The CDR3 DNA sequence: TGTGCCAGCAGTACCGCGGACAGGGATAATTCACCCCTCCACTTT.